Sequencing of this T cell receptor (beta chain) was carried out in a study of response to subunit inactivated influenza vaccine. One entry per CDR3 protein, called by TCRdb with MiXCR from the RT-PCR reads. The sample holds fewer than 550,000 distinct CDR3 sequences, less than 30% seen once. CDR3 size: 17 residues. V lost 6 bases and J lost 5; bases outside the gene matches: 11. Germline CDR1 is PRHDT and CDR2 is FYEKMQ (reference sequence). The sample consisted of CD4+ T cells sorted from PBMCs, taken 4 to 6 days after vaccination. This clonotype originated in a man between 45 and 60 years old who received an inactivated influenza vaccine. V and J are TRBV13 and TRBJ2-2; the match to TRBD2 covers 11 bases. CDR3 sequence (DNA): TGTGCCAGCAGGGAACGGCTAGCGGGAGGTGTTACCGGGGAGCTGTTTTTT. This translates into CASRERLAGGVTGELFF.